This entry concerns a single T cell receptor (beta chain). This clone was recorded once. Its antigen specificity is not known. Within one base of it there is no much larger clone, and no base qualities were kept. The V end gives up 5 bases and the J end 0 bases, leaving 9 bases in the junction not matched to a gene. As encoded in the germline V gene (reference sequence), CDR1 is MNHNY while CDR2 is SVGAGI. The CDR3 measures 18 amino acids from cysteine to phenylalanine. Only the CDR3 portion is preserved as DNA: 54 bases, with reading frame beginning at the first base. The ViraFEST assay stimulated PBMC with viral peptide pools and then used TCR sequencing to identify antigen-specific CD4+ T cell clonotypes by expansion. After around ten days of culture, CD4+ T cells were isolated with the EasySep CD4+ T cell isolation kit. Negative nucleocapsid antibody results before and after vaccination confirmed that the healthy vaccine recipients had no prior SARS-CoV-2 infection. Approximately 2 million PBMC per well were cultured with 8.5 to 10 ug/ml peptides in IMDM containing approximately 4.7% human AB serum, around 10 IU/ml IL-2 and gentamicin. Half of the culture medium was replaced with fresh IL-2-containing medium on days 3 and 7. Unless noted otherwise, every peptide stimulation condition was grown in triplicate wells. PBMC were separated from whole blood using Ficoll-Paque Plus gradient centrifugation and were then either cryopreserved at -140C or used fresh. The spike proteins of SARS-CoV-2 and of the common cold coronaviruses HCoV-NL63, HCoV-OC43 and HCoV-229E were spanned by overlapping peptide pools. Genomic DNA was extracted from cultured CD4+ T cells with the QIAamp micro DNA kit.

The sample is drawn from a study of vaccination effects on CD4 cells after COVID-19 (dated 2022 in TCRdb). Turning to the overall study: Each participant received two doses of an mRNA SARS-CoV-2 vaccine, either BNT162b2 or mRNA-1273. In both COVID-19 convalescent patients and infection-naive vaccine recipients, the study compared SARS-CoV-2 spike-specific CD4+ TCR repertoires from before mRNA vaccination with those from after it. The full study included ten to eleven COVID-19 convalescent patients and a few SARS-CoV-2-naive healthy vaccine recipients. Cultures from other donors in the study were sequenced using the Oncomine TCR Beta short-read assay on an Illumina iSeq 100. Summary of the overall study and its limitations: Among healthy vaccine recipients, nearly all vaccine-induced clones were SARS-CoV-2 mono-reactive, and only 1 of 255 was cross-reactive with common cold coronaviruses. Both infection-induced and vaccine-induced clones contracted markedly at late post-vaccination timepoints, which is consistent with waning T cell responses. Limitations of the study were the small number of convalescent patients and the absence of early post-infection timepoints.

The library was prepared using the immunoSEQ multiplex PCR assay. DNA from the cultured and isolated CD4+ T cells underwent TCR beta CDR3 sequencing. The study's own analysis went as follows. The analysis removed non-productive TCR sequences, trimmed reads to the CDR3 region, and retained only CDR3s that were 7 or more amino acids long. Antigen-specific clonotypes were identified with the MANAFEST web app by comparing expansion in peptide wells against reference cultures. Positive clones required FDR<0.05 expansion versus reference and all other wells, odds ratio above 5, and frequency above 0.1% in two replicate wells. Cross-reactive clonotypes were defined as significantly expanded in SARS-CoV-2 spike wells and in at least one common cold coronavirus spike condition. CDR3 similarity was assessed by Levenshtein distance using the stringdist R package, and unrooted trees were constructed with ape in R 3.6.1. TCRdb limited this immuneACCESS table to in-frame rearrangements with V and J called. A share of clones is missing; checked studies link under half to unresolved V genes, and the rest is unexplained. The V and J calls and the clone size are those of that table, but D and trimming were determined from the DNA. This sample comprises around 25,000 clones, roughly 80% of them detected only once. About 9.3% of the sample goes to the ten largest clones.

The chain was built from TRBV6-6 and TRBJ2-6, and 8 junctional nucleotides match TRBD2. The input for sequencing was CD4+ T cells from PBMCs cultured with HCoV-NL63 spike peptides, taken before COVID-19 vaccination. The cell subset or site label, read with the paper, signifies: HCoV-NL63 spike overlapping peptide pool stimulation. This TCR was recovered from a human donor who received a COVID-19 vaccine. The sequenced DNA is TGTGCCAGCAGTCTACGAGCGGGAGTAAGCTCTGGGGCCAACGTCCTGACTTTC. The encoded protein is CASSLRAGVSSGANVLTF.